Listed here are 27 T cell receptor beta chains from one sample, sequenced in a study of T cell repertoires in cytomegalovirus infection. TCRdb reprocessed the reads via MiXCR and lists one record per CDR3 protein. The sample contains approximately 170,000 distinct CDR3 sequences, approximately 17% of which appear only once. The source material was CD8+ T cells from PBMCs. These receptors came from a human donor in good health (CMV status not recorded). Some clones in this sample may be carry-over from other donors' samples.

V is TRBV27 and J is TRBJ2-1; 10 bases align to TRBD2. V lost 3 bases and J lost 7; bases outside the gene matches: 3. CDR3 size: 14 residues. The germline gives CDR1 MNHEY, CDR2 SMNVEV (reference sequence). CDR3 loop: CASSFSGLANEQFF. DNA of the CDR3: TGTGCCAGCAGTTTTTCGGGACTAGCGAATGAGCAGTTCTTC.

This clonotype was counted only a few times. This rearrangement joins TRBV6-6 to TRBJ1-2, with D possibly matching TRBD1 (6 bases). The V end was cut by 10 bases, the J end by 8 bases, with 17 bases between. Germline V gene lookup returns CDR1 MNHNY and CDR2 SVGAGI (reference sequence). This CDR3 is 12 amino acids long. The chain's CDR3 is CATVRGAWGYTF. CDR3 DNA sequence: TGTGCCACCGTACGGGGGGCGTGGGGCTACACCTTC.

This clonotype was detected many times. The CDR3 DNA sequence: TGTGCCAGCAGCTTAATAGCGGCCTACTACAATGAGCAGTTCTTC. Protein: CASSLIAAYYNEQFF. The genes are TRBV11-2 and TRBJ2-1; perhaps TRBD2 as D (6 bases). The V end lost 2 bases, the J end lost 3 bases, and 11 bases lay between the germline ends. In germline, CDR1 is SGHAT, CDR2 FQNNGV. The CDR3 is made up of 15 amino acids.

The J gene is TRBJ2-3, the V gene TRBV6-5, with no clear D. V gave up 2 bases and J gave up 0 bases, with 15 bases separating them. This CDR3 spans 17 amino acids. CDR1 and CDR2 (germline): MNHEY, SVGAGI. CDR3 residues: CASSYTRVRASTDTQYF. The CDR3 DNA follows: TGTGCCAGCAGTTACACCCGTGTTAGAGCCAGCACAGATACGCAGTATTTT.

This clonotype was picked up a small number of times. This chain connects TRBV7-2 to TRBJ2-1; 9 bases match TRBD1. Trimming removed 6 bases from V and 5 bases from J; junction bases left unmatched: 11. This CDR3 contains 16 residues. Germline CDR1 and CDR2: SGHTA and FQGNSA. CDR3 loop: CASRKTTGTGNNEQFF. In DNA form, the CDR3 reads TGTGCCAGCAGAAAAACTACCGGGACAGGGAACAATGAGCAGTTCTTC.

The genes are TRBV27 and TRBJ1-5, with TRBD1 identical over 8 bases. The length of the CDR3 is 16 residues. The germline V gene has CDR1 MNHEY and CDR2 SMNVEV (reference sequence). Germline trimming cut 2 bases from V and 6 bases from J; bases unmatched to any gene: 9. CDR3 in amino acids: CASSLTFDRGFQPQHF. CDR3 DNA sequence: TGTGCCAGCAGTTTAACTTTTGACAGGGGATTTCAGCCCCAGCATTTT.

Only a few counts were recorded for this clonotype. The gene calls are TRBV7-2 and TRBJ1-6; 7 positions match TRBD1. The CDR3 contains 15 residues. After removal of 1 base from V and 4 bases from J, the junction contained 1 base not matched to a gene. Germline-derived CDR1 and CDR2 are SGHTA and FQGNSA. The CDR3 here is CASSLEQGYNSPLHF. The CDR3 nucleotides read TGTGCCAGCAGCTTAGAACAGGGGTATAATTCACCCCTCCACTTT. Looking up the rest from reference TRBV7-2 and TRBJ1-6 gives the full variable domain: GAGVSQSPSNKVTEKGKDVELRCDPISGHTALYWYRQSLGQGLEFLIYFQGNSAPDKSGLPSDRFSAERTGGSVSTLTIQRTQQEDSAVYLCASSLEQGYNSPLHFGNGTRLTVT.

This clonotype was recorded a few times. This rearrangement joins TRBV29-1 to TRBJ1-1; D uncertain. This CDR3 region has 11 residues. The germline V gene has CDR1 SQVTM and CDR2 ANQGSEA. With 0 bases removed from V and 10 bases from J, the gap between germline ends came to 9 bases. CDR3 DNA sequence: TGCAGCGTTGAAGATCCCCCGGGAGCTTTCTTT. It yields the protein CSVEDPPGAFF.

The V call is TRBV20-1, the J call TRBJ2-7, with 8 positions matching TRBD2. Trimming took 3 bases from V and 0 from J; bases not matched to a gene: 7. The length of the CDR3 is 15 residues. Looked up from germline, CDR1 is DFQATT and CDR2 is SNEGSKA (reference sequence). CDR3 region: CSASQRGTSSYEQYF. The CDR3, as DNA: TGCAGTGCTAGCCAGCGGGGGACTAGCTCCTACGAGCAGTACTTC.

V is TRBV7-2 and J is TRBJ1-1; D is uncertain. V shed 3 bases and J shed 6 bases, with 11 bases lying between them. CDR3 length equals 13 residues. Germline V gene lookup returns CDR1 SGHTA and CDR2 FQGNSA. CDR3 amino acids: CASSFSGLAEAFF. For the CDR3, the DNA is TGTGCCAGCAGCTTTTCTGGGTTAGCTGAAGCTTTCTTT.

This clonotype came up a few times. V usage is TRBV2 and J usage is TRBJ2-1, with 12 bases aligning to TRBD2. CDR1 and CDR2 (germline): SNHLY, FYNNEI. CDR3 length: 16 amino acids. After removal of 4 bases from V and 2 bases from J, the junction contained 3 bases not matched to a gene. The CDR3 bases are TGTGCCAGCAGTGCCGGACTAGCGGGACCCTACAATGAGCAGTTCTTC. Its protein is CASSAGLAGPYNEQFF.

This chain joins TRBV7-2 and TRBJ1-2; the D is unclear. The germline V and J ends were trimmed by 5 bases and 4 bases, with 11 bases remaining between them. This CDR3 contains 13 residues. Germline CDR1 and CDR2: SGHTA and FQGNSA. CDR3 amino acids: CASSAEAFYGYTF. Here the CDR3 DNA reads TGTGCCAGCAGCGCCGAGGCGTTCTATGGCTACACCTTC.

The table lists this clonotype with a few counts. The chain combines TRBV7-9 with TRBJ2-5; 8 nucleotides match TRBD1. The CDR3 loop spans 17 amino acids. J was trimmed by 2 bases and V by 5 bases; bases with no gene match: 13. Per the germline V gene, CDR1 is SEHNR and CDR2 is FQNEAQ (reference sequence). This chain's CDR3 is CASSLKGSTGVQETQYF. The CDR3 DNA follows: TGTGCCAGCAGCCTAAAGGGATCGACAGGGGTTCAAGAGACCCAGTACTTC.

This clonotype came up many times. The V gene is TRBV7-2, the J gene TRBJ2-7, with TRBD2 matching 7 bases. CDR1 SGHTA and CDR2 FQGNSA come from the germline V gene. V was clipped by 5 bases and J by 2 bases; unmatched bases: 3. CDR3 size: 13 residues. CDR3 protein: CASSATSAYEQYF. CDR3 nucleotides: TGTGCCAGCAGCGCAACTAGCGCCTACGAGCAGTACTTC.

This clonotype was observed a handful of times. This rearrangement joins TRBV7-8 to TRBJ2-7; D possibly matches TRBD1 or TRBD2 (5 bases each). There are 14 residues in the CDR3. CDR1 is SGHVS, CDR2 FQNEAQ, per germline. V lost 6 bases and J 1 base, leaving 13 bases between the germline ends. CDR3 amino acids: CASSLSGASYEQYF. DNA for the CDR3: TGTGCCAGCAGTTTATCCGGGGCATCCTACGAGCAGTACTTC.

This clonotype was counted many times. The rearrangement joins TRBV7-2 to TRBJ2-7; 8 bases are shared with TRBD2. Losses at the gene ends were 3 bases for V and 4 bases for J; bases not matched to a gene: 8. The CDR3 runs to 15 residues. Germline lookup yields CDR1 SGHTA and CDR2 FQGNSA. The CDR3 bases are TGTGCCAGCAGCTTCGTTATCCGGGGGGGTTACGAGCAGTACTTC. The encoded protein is CASSFVIRGGYEQYF.

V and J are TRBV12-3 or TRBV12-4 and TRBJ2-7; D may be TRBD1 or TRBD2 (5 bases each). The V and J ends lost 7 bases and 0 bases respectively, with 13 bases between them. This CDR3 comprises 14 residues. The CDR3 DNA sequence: TGTGCCAGCACCCACTGGGGGTCCTCCTACGAGCAGTACTTC. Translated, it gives CASTHWGSSYEQYF.

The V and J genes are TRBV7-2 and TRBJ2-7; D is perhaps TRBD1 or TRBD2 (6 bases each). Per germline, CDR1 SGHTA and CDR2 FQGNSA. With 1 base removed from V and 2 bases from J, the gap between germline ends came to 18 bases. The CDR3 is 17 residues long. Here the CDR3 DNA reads TGTGCCAGCAGCTTAGATTTAGGGGGGCAGGCAACCTACGAGCAGTACTTC. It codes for CASSLDLGGQATYEQYF.

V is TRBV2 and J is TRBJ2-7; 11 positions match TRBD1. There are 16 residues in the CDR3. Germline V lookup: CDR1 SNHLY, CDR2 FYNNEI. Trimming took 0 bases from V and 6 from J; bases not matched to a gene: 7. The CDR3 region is CASSEAYMDRGPEQYF. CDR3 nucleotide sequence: TGTGCCAGCAGTGAAGCGTATATGGACAGGGGGCCCGAGCAGTACTTC.

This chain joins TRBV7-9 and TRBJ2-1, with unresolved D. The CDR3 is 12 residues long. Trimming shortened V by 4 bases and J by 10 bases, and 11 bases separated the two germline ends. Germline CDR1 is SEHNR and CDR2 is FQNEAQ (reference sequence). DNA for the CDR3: TGTGCCAGCAGCTCAACCCCAACGGAGCAGTTCTTC. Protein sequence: CASSSTPTEQFF. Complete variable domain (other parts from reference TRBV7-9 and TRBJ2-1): DTGVSQNPRHKITKRGQNVTFRCDPISEHNRLYWYRQTLGQGPEFLTYFQNEAQLEKSRLLSDRFSAERPKGSFSTLEIQRTEQGDSAMYLCASSSTPTEQFFGPGTRLTVL.

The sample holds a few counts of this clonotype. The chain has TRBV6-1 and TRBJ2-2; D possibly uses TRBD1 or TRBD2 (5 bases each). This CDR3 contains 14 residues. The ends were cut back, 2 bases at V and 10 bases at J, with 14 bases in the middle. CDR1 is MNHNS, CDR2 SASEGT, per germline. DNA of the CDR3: TGTGCCAGCAGTGAATACAGGCGAGCGGAGGAGCTGTTTTTT. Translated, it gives CASSEYRRAEELFF.

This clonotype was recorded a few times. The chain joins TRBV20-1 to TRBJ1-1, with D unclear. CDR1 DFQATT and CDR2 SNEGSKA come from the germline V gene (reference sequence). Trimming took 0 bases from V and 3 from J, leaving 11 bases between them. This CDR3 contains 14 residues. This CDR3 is CSARESRVDTEAFF. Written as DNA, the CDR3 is TGCAGTGCTAGAGAGTCGAGGGTGGACACTGAAGCTTTCTTT.

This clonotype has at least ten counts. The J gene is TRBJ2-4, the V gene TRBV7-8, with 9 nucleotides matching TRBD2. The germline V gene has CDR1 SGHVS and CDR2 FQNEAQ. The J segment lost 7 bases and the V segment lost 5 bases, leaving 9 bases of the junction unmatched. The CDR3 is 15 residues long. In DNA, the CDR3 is TGTGCCAGCAGCCCTTTAGCGGGAGTCTCGAACATTCAGTACTTC. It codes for CASSPLAGVSNIQYF.

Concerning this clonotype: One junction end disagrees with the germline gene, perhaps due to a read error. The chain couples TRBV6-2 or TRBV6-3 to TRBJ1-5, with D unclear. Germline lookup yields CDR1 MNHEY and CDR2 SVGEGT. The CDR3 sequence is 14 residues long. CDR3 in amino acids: CPSSPISQGQPQHF. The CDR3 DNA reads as TGTCCCAGCAGTCCAATCTCACAAGGGCAGCCCCAGCATTTT.

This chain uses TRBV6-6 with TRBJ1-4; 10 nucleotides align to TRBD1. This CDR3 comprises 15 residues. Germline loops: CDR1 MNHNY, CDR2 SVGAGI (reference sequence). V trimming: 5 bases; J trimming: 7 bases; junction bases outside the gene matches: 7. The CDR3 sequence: CASSTIRDRGEKLFF. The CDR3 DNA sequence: TGTGCCAGCAGTACTATCCGGGACAGGGGTGAAAAACTGTTTTTT.

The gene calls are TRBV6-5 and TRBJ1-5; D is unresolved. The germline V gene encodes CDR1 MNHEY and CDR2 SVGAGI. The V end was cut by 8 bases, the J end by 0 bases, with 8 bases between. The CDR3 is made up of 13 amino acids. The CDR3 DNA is TGTGCCAGCGACCAAAATAGCAATCAGCCCCAGCATTTT. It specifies CASDQNSNQPQHF.

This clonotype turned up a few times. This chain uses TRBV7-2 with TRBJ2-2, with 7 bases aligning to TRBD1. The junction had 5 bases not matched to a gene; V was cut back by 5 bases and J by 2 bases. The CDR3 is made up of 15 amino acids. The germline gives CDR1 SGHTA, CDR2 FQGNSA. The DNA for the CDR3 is TGTGCCAGCAGCCTACAGGGGACCAACACCGGGGAGCTGTTTTTT. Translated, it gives CASSLQGTNTGELFF.